The next 6 T cell receptor beta chains were all read from a single sample in a study of regulatory T cells in long-lasting Graves disease. iRepertoire HTBI primers and Arm-PCR of CDR3 regions built TCR beta libraries. MiXCR was run by TCRdb on the multiplex PCR reads, yielding one entry per CDR3 protein. The sample contains 400,000 or so distinct CDR3 sequences, 20% to 30% of which appear only once. The time point here: persistent/refractory GD, antithyroid drugs over 5 years with positive TRAb. There was RNA extracted from PBMCs, and the TCR library was made from it. The sample consisted of peripheral blood mononuclear cells (PBMCs), taken when the disease was refractory, from a patient treated with antithyroid drugs. Every receptor here comes from a female donor with Graves disease.

The chain joins TRBV4-2 to TRBJ2-3, with D hard to call. The CDR3 consists of 15 residues. V lost 0 bases and J 1 base, leaving 8 bases between the germline ends. Germline CDR1 is LGHNA and CDR2 is YNFKEQ. As DNA, the CDR3 is TGTGCCAGCAGCCAAGAGACCAGCGGCACAGATACGCAGTATTTT. It translates to CASSQETSGTDTQYF.

J is TRBJ2-7 and V is TRBV7-3; TRBD1 aligns across 7 bases. CDR1 SGHTA and CDR2 FQGTGA come from the germline V gene. This CDR3 is 15 amino acids long. The trim removed 6 bases at V and 3 bases at J, leaving 11 bases unmatched. CDR3 nucleotide sequence: TGTGCCAGCAGTCAGGGGGAACTATCCAACTACGAGCAGTACTTC. This translates into CASSQGELSNYEQYF.

This chain links TRBV7-2 with TRBJ2-2, with a tentative D call TRBD1 (5 bases). The CDR3 has 13 amino acids. Between the trimmed V and J ends, which lost 5 bases and 8 bases, there was a span of 12 bases. Germline V gene lookup returns CDR1 SGHTA and CDR2 FQGNSA. The CDR3 DNA reads as TGTGCCAGCAGCGTCATAGGGGAAGGGGAGCTGTTTTTT. It yields the protein CASSVIGEGELFF.

Only a few counts were recorded for this clonotype. In nucleotides, the CDR3 is TGTGCCAGCAGGGCGACTAGCGGGAGCCCTTGGCTCGAGCAGTACTTC. Amino acid sequence: CASRATSGSPWLEQYF. This sequence joins TRBV6-1 and TRBJ2-7, with TRBD2 matching 12 bases. This CDR3 has 16 residues. V shed 6 bases, J shed 6 bases, and the junction held 12 bases outside the gene matches. Germline V gene data show CDR1 as MNHNS and CDR2 as SASEGT.

This clonotype was seen at least ten times. The chain employs TRBV28 and TRBJ1-4; D is uncertain. This CDR3 is built from 13 residues. Per the germline V gene, CDR1 is MDHEN and CDR2 is SYDVKM. The V end lost 3 bases, the J end lost 5 bases, and 7 bases lay between the germline ends. The CDR3 DNA is TGTGCCAGCAGTTTTTTGGGCAATGAAAAACTGTTTTTT. As protein: CASSFLGNEKLFF.

There are many counts of this clonotype. The chain recombines TRBV2 with TRBJ1-4; a possible D gene is TRBD1 (5 bases). This CDR3 contains 12 residues. The V and J ends lost 7 bases and 8 bases respectively, with 11 bases between them. Germline V lookup: CDR1 SNHLY, CDR2 FYNNEI. The CDR3 is CASTREGEKLFF. CDR3 coding DNA: TGTGCCAGCACCAGAGAGGGGGAAAAACTGTTTTTT.